The present TCR beta chain was sequenced within a study of regulatory T cells in long-lasting Graves disease. This clonotype was observed many times. As to time point: persistent/refractory GD, antithyroid drugs over 5 years with positive TRAb. Construction of the TCR library relied on RNA isolated from PBMCs. Roughly 9 milliliters of peripheral blood were drawn into EDTA tubes. Assembly of TCR beta libraries relied on iRepertoire HTBI primers together with Arm-PCR of CDR3 regions. One entry per CDR3 protein results from TCRdb running MiXCR on the multiplex PCR reads. In the table there are about 470,000 distinct CDR3 sequences, under 25% of which are singletons. The CDR3 length is 14 residues. Per germline, CDR1 SEHNR and CDR2 FQNEAQ (reference sequence). V lost 1 base and J 6 bases, leaving 12 bases between the germline ends.

The genes are TRBV7-9 and TRBJ1-2, with D possibly being TRBD1 (5 bases). Sample: peripheral blood mononuclear cells (PBMCs), taken when the disease was refractory, from a patient treated with antithyroid drugs. The clonotype comes from a female donor with Graves disease. The CDR3 region is CASSLGGRGDGYTF. In DNA, the CDR3 is TGTGCCAGCAGCTTAGGGGGACGAGGTGATGGCTACACCTTC. Full variable domain (rest looked up from reference TRBV7-9 and TRBJ1-2): DTGVSQNPRHKITKRGQNVTFRCDPISEHNRLYWYRQTLGQGPEFLTYFQNEAQLEKSRLLSDRFSAERPKGSFSTLEIQRTEQGDSAMYLCASSLGGRGDGYTFGSGTRLTVV.